This TCR beta chain is from a study of cytomegalovirus exposure and HLA in healthy donors. Study-level results: Later, an analysis found that TCR clusters from the first cohort tended to co-occur in the 90 to 150 validation repertoires.

The CDR3 extends over 14 amino acids. Profiling relied on immunoSEQ multiplex PCR, and the TCRdb table lists in-frame clones only, not all of them. The sample carries roughly 250,000 clones, around 90% recorded once. As for this clone: What it binds is unknown.

Sequenced: PBMCs. This clonotype was sampled from a woman under 30 in good health and CMV-seronegative. The V gene is TRBV21-1, the J gene TRBJ2-7; no DNA check was done on the table's D call, TRBD1. TRBV21-1 is a pseudogene locus. The CDR3 is CANTSGETYYEQYF. The CDR3 DNA reads as TGTGCCAACACTTCAGGGGAGACCTACTACGAGCAGTACTTC.